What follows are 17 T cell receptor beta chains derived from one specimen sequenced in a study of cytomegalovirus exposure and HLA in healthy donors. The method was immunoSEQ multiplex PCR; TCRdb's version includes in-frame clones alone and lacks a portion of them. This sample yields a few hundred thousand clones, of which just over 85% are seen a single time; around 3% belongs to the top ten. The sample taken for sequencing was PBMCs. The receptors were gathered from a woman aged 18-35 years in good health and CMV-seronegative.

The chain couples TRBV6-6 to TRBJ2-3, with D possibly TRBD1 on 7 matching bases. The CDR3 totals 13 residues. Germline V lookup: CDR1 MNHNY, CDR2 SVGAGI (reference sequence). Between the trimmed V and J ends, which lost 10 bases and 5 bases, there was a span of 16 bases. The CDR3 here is CATGAGGIDTQYF. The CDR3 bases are TGTGCCACGGGGGCAGGGGGGATAGATACGCAGTATTTT.

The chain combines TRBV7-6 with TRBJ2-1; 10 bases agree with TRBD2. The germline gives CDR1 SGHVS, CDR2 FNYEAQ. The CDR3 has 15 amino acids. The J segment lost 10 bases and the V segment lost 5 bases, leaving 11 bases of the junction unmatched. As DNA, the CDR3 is TGTGCCAGCAGCCCGGGACTAGCGTCATTGATAGAGCAGTTCTTC. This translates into CASSPGLASLIEQFF.

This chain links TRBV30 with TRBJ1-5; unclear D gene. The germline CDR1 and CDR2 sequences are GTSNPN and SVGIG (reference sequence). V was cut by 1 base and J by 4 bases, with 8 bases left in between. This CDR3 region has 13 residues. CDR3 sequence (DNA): TGTGCCTGGAGTGGAGCAAGAAATCAGCCCCAGCATTTT. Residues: CAWSGARNQPQHF.

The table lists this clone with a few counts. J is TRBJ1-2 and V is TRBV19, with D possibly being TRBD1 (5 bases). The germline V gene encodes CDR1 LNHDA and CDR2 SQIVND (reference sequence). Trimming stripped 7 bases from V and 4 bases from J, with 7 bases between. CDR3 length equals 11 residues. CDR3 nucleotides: TGTGCCAGTACCAGGGTCTATGGCTACACCTTC. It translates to CASTRVYGYTF.

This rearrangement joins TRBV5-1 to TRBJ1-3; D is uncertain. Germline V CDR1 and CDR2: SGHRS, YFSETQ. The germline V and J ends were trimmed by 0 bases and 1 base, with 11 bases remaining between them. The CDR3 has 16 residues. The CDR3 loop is CASSLAFPESGNTIYF. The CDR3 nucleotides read TGCGCCAGCAGCTTGGCCTTTCCCGAGTCTGGAAACACCATATATTTT.

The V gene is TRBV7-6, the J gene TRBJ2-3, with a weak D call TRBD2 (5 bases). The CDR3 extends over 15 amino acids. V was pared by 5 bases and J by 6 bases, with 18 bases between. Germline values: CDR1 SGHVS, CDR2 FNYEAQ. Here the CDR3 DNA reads TGTGCCAGCAGCCCCAGGCTAGTCCGCGGGGATACGCAGTATTTT. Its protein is CASSPRLVRGDTQYF.

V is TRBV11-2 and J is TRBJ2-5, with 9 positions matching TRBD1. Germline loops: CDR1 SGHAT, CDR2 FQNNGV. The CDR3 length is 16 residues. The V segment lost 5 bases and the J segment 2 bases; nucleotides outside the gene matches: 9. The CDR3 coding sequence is TGTGCCAGCAGCCAGCAGGACAGGGGACGACAAGAGACCCAGTACTTC. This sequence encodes CASSQQDRGRQETQYF.

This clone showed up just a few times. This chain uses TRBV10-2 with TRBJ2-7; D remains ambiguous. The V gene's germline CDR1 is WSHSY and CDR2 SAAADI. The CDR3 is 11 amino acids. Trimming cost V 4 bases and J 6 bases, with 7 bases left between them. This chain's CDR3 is CASSALGEQYF. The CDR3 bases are TGCGCCAGCAGTGCCCTAGGCGAGCAGTACTTC.

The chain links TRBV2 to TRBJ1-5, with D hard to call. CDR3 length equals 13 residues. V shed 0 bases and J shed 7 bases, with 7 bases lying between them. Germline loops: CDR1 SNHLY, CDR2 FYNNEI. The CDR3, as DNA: TGTGCCAGCAGTGAAGCCGAGGAACAGCCCCAGCATTTT. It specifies CASSEAEEQPQHF.

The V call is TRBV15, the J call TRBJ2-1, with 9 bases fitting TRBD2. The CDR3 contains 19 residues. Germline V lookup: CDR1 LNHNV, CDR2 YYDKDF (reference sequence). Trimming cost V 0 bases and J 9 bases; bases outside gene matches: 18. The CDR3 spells CATSRDRSGAGGPIGEQFF. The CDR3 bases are TGTGCCACCAGCAGAGACAGATCGGGGGCGGGAGGGCCAATAGGTGAGCAGTTCTTC.

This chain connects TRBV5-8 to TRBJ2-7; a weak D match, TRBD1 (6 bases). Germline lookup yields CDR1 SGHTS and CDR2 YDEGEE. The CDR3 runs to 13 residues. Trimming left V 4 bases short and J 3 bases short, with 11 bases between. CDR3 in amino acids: CASSRTGNYEQYF. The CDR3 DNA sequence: TGTGCCAGCAGCCGAACAGGGAACTACGAGCAGTACTTC.

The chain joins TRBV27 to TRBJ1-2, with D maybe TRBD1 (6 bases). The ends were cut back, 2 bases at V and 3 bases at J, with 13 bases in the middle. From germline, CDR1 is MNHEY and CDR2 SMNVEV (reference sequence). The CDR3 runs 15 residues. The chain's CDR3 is CASSLRDTGYYGYTF. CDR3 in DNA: TGTGCCAGCAGTTTACGGGATACAGGGTACTATGGCTACACCTTC.

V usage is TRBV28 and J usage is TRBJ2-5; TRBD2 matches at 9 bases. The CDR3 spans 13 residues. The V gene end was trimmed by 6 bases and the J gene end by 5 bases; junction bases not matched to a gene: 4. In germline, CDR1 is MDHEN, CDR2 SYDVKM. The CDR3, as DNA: TGTGCCAGCAGACAGCGGGGGGCGGAGACCCAGTACTTC. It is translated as CASRQRGAETQYF.

Here the CDR3 reads CASKLGGEESGELFF. For the CDR3, the DNA is TGTGCCAGCAAGTTAGGAGGGGAGGAGTCCGGGGAGCTGTTTTTT. The chain couples TRBV6-5 to TRBJ2-2; D might be TRBD2 (6 bases). Germline V gives CDR1 MNHEY, CDR2 SVGAGI. Trimming shortened V by 7 bases and J by 6 bases, and 18 bases separated the two germline ends. This CDR3 contains 15 residues.

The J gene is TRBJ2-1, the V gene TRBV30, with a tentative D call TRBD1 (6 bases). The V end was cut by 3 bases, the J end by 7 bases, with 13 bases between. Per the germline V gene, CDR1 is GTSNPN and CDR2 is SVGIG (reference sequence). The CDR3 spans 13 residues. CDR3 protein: CAWRKQGRNEQFF. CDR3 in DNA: TGTGCCTGGAGGAAACAGGGTAGGAATGAGCAGTTCTTC.

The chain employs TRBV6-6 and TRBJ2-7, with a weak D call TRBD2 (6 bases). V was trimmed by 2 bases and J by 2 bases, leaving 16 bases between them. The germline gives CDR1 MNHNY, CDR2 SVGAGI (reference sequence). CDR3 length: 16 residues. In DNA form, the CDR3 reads TGTGCCAGCAGTTACACCTTAGCGGAGATCGCCTACGAGCAGTACTTC. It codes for CASSYTLAEIAYEQYF.

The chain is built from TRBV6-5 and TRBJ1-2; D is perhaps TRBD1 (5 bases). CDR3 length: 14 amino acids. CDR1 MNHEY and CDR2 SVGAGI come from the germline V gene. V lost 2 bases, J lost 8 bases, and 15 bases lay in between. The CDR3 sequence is CASSYAGPIRGYTF. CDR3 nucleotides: TGTGCCAGCAGTTACGCGGGACCTATCCGCGGCTACACCTTC.